This T cell receptor (beta chain) originates from a study of identical twins. The study, taken as a whole, reports: Carriage of fewer insertions was seen in abundant cord blood beta clonotypes, whereas memory repertoires showed none. Monozygotic twins shared more out-of-frame TCR alpha than recombination models predicted. The presence of invariant MAIT and iNKT cells could partly confound analyses of zero-insertion sequences.

TCRdb reprocessed the 5' RACE reads with MiXCR, giving one entry per CDR3 protein. Of around 470,000 distinct CDR3 sequences detected, 14% appear once; the ten largest clones hold about 0.54%. Everyone who donated was a healthy Caucasian. As concerns this clonotype: Its antigen is not known.

These sequences were also reported in another study, on yellow fever vaccine responses in identical twins.

Material: CD4+ T cells sorted from blood. The TCR was taken from a woman in her late teens or twenties in good health.

Here the CDR3 reads CASSLRGSNTGELFF. Written as DNA, the CDR3 is TGTGCCAGCAGCTTACGGGGCTCGAACACCGGGGAGCTGTTTTTT. The chain is built from TRBV7-8 and TRBJ2-2; perhaps D is TRBD1 or TRBD2 (5 bases each). There are 15 residues in the CDR3. Looked up from germline, CDR1 is SGHVS and CDR2 is FQNEAQ. V lost 2 bases, J lost 0 bases, and 7 bases lay in between.